This T cell receptor (beta chain) was identified in a study of radiation and T cells in renal cell carcinoma. The ends were cut back, 5 bases at V and 0 bases at J, with 9 bases in the middle. This CDR3 is built from 14 residues. CDR1 SGHVS and CDR2 FQNEAQ come from the germline V gene. The time point is: blood 4 weeks post-SBRT, at nephrectomy. As to treatment: 15 Gy SBRT to primary tumor, nephrectomy 4 weeks later. Nephrectomy followed 15 Gy stereotactic body radiation by 4 weeks. The patient's renal cell carcinoma had clear cell pathology. The repertoire was sequenced with immunoSEQ multiplex PCR; TCRdb's copy has only in-frame clones and lacks some. The table records about 100,000 clones, 70% to 85% of them present only once.

This sample comprised blood, obtained from a patient whose treatment included radiotherapy and nephrectomy. The chain combines TRBV7-8 with TRBJ2-3; weak D call: TRBD2 (6 bases). The receptor comes from a man aged 55 to 70 with renal cell carcinoma. This CDR3 is CASSPGTSTDTQYF. CDR3 DNA: TGTGCCAGCAGCCCGGGGACTAGCACAGATACGCAGTATTTT.